What follows are 29 T cell receptor beta chains derived from one specimen sequenced in a study of blood T cell repertoires in COVID-19. Some clones are missing from TCRdb's copy, which holds only in-frame ones; the method was immunoSEQ multiplex PCR. The data contain about 94,000 clones, 80% of them seen just once; the ten biggest clones take up 15% to 20%. The sample consisted of peripheral blood. The receptors come from a woman aged 80 or over with acute or convalescent COVID-19.

This clone was detected a few times. This chain connects TRBV6-5 to TRBJ2-7, with D tentatively TRBD1 (5 bases). This CDR3 spans 13 amino acids. The ends were cut back, 10 bases at V and 5 bases at J, with 18 bases in the middle. Germline CDR1 and CDR2: MNHEY and SVGAGI. CDR3 protein: CAIIGNRFHEQYF. CDR3 nucleotides: TGTGCCATTATAGGGAACAGGTTCCACGAGCAGTACTTC.

The table lists this clone with a count of one. The V call is TRBV4-1, the J call TRBJ2-1; D is undetermined. V dropped 1 base and J dropped 13 bases, with 14 bases sitting between them. This CDR3 contains 13 residues. The V gene's germline CDR1 is MGHRA and CDR2 YSYEKL. This CDR3 reads CASSQVQDTPQFF. As DNA, the CDR3 is TGCGCCAGCAGCCAAGTTCAAGACACTCCACAGTTCTTC.

This clone was seen more than once but under ten times. The genes are TRBV3-1 (or the pseudogene TRBV3-2) and TRBJ1-6; D is ambiguous. V dropped 0 bases and J dropped 6 bases, with 12 bases sitting between them. The CDR3 consists of 16 residues. From germline, CDR1 is LGHDT and CDR2 YNNKEL (reference sequence). The CDR3 DNA reads TGTGCCAGCAGCCAAGATAGCGGACGGAGTAATTCACCCCTCCACTTT. It is translated as CASSQDSGRSNSPLHF.

V is TRBV7-5 and J is TRBJ2-1; TRBD2 is the table's D call and was not checked against the DNA. TRBV7-5 has pseudogene status. This CDR3 is 16 amino acids long. DNA for the CDR3: TGTGCCAGAAGCTTAGCACTTGCGGGGGACCACAATGAGCAGTTCTTC. It encodes CARSLALAGDHNEQFF.

The V and J genes are TRBV6-6 and TRBJ2-3; tentative D call: TRBD1 (7 bases). Trimming removed 0 bases from V and 5 bases from J, with 12 bases in between. CDR1 is MNHNY and CDR2 is SVGAGI in the germline V gene (reference sequence). The CDR3 extends over 15 amino acids. In DNA, the CDR3 is TGTGCCAGCAGTTACTCGGGGCAGGGGGGAGATACGCAGTATTTT. It encodes CASSYSGQGGDTQYF.

This clone has only a few counts. V is TRBV5-4 and J is TRBJ2-5, with a weak D call TRBD2 (6 bases). The CDR3 is 14 residues long. V was trimmed by 4 bases and J by 2 bases, leaving 12 bases between them. The germline V gene has CDR1 SGHNT and CDR2 YYREEE (reference sequence). CDR3 sequence (DNA): TGTGCCAGCAGCGTGCCGACTAGACAAGAGACCCAGTACTTC. Translated: CASSVPTRQETQYF.

The chain links TRBV4-1 to TRBJ2-3, with D possibly TRBD2 on 5 matching bases. Trimming left V 1 base short and J 3 bases short, with 11 bases between. CDR1 and CDR2 (germline): MGHRA, YSYEKL. This CDR3 has 15 amino acids. The CDR3 region has the DNA TGCGCCAGCAGCCAAGTGAGGGAATGGACAGATACGCAGTATTTT. It specifies CASSQVREWTDTQYF.

This clone appeared many times. The chain links TRBV15 to TRBJ1-6; a possible D gene is TRBD1 (6 bases). From germline, CDR1 is LNHNV and CDR2 YYDKDF (reference sequence). The CDR3 spans 18 residues. V lost 1 base and J 0 bases, leaving 13 bases between the germline ends. As DNA, the CDR3 is TGTGCCACCAGCAGAGTTAGGGGGAGAGGCTCCTATAATTCACCCCTCCACTTT. It translates to CATSRVRGRGSYNSPLHF.

This chain joins TRBV9 and TRBJ1-2; the D is unclear. Germline values: CDR1 SGDLS, CDR2 YYNGEE. The CDR3 consists of 16 residues. V was trimmed by 0 bases and J by 0 bases, leaving 12 bases between them. This CDR3 is CASSVGRARANYGYTF. In DNA, the CDR3 is TGTGCCAGCAGCGTAGGGAGGGCAAGAGCTAACTATGGCTACACCTTC.

This sequence joins TRBV6-2 or TRBV6-3 and TRBJ2-1, with 9 bases identical to TRBD2. Germline V lookup: CDR1 MNHEY, CDR2 SVGEGT. J gave up 9 bases and V 4 bases, and 7 bases lay outside the gene matches. This CDR3 contains 14 residues. The CDR3 protein is CASSLGGGAIEQFF. CDR3 sequence (DNA): TGTGCCAGCAGTTTGGGCGGGGGGGCGATTGAGCAGTTCTTC.

The chain links TRBV2 to TRBJ1-1, with TRBD1 as a possible D gene (5 bases). Germline CDR1 and CDR2: SNHLY and FYNNEI. The CDR3 runs 15 residues. Trimming cost V 7 bases and J 0 bases, with 15 bases left between them. CDR3 amino acids: CASKSGAVMNTEAFF. In DNA form, the CDR3 reads TGTGCCAGCAAGAGTGGGGCGGTGATGAACACTGAAGCTTTCTTT.

This chain's CDR3 is CASSQKTSGDLYNEQFF. CDR3 coding DNA: TGTGCCAGCAGCCAAAAGACTAGCGGGGACCTCTACAATGAGCAGTTCTTC. The gene calls are TRBV3-1 (or the pseudogene TRBV3-2) and TRBJ2-1; 11 nucleotides agree with TRBD2. V shed 2 bases and J 3 bases; nucleotides not matched to a gene: 6. Germline V gene data show CDR1 as LGHDT and CDR2 as YNNKEL (reference sequence). CDR3 size: 17 residues.

The CDR3 loop reads CASRKNSGNNQPQHF. The CDR3 bases are TGTGCCAGTAGGAAAAATTCCGGGAACAATCAGCCCCAGCATTTT. The gene calls are TRBV19 and TRBJ1-5, with D unclear. The ends were cut back, 6 bases at V and 3 bases at J, with 15 bases in the middle. This CDR3 region has 15 residues. The germline V gene has CDR1 LNHDA and CDR2 SQIVND (reference sequence).

The chain carries TRBV2 and TRBJ1-2; D perhaps matches TRBD1 (6 bases). CDR3 size: 12 residues. Germline V CDR1 and CDR2: SNHLY, FYNNEI. V shed 1 base and J shed 9 bases, with 9 bases lying between them. The CDR3 reads CASSEGGGRYTF. CDR3 sequence (DNA): TGTGCCAGCAGTGAAGGGGGGGGCCGCTACACCTTC.

Only a few counts were recorded for this clone. J is TRBJ1-5 and V is TRBV5-1, with D possibly matching TRBD1 (5 bases). Per the germline V gene, CDR1 is SGHRS and CDR2 is YFSETQ. The V gene lost 4 bases and the J gene lost 2 bases, with 19 bases spanning the gap. CDR3 length: 17 amino acids. The CDR3 loop reads CASSPEPQGGGNQPQHF. CDR3 coding DNA: TGCGCCAGCAGCCCCGAACCTCAGGGAGGGGGCAATCAGCCCCAGCATTTT.

The V call is TRBV5-1, the J call TRBJ2-3; 12 bases agree with TRBD2. Germline CDR1 SGHRS, CDR2 YFSETQ. With V trimmed by 4 bases and J by 0 bases, 6 bases remained unmatched. The CDR3 has 17 amino acids. CDR3 protein: CASSPGTSGHSTDTQYF. The CDR3 DNA reads TGCGCCAGCAGCCCGGGGACTAGCGGGCACAGCACAGATACGCAGTATTTT.

V gene TRBV18 combines with J gene TRBJ2-3, with TRBD2 matching 8 bases. The CDR3 has 16 residues. Per the germline V gene, CDR1 is KGHSH and CDR2 is LQKENI. Trimming removed 2 bases from V and 1 base from J; junction bases left unmatched: 5. The CDR3 DNA follows: TGTGCCAGCTCACCAGGAATAGCGGGACGCACAGATACGCAGTATTTT. This encodes CASSPGIAGRTDTQYF.

The chain combines TRBV25-1 with TRBJ1-2; D is unclear. The V gene's germline CDR1 is MGHDK and CDR2 SYGVNS. The CDR3 is made up of 12 amino acids. With 4 bases removed from V and 1 base from J, the gap between germline ends came to 4 bases. The CDR3 loop is CASSAINYGYTF. The CDR3 DNA follows: TGTGCCAGCAGTGCTATTAACTATGGCTACACCTTC.

This clone has only a few counts. The chain carries TRBV28 and TRBJ2-7; possible D gene TRBD1, 6 bases. V lost 7 bases, J lost 3 bases, and 19 bases lay in between. This CDR3 has 15 amino acids. Germline V gene sequence: CDR1 MDHEN, CDR2 SYDVKM. The CDR3 loop reads CASTDLGQTSYEQYF. The DNA of the CDR3 is TGTGCCAGCACCGACCTAGGACAGACAAGCTACGAGCAGTACTTC.

V is TRBV20-1 and J is TRBJ2-3; 9 bases are a match to TRBD2. Germline V gene lookup returns CDR1 DFQATT and CDR2 SNEGSKA (reference sequence). CDR3 length equals 17 residues. Germline trimming cut 3 bases from V and 3 bases from J; bases unmatched to any gene: 13. Here the CDR3 DNA reads TGCAGTGCTAGTCCTATTAGCGGGAGAGCGGAAACAGATACGCAGTATTTT. Translation gives CSASPISGRAETDTQYF.

This clone was picked up one time. The chain employs TRBV6-5 and TRBJ1-2, with D perhaps matching TRBD1 (5 bases). The CDR3 consists of 12 residues. Between the trimmed V and J ends, which lost 8 bases and 6 bases, there was a span of 13 bases. Germline CDR1 reads MNHEY; CDR2 reads SVGAGI. CDR3 nucleotides: TGTGCCAGCGGGTGGCAGGGAAATGGCTACACCTTC. It yields the protein CASGWQGNGYTF.

The rearrangement links TRBV7-6 to TRBJ2-3, with 8 bases that match TRBD1. The CDR3 runs 15 residues. V dropped 2 bases and J dropped 6; count of bases not matched to a gene: 7. Germline V gene lookup returns CDR1 SGHVS and CDR2 FNYEAQ. CDR3 residues: CASSLLQGARDTQYF. The CDR3 region has the DNA TGTGCCAGCAGCTTACTCCAGGGGGCTAGGGATACGCAGTATTTT.

V usage is TRBV12-5 and J usage is TRBJ2-5; TRBD2 might be the D (6 bases). The germline gives CDR1 LGHNT, CDR2 FRNRAP. The CDR3 contains 13 residues. Between the trimmed V and J ends, which lost 6 bases and 8 bases, there was a span of 16 bases. CDR3 sequence (DNA): TGTGCTAGTGGGAACCTAGCGACTATAACCCAGTACTTC. Its protein product is CASGNLATITQYF.

V usage is TRBV7-3 and J usage is TRBJ2-7; 9 bases are a match to TRBD2. CDR3 length: 15 residues. After removal of 2 bases from V and 3 bases from J, the junction contained 5 bases not matched to a gene. The germline V gene has CDR1 SGHTA and CDR2 FQGTGA. CDR3 in amino acids: CASSLQASGVYEQYF. The CDR3 region has the DNA TGTGCCAGCAGCTTACAGGCTAGCGGGGTCTACGAGCAGTACTTC.

This clone was seen once. CDR3 sequence (DNA): TGTGCCAGCAGCTTAGGGATAGCACGCAATGAGCAGTTCTTC. Translating it yields CASSLGIARNEQFF. The chain couples TRBV11-2 to TRBJ2-1, with D unresolved. The CDR3 has 14 amino acids. The germline gives CDR1 SGHAT, CDR2 FQNNGV. V gave up 1 base and J gave up 6 bases, with 10 bases separating them.

CDR3 sequence reads: CSANRQGGTEAFF. The CDR3 nucleotides read TGCAGCGCTAACCGACAGGGCGGTACTGAAGCTTTCTTT. V usage is TRBV29-1 and J usage is TRBJ1-1, with 7 bases matching TRBD1. Germline CDR1 and CDR2: SQVTM and ANQGSEA. The CDR3 is 13 residues long. The junction had 10 bases not matched to a gene; V was cut back by 7 bases and J by 5 bases.

The chain links TRBV7-2 to TRBJ1-2, with TRBD1 identical over 7 bases. Germline CDR1 reads SGHTA; CDR2 reads FQGNSA. The V gene end was trimmed by 4 bases and the J gene end by 5 bases; junction bases not matched to a gene: 4. The CDR3 is 13 residues long. The CDR3 region has the DNA TGTGCCAGCAGCTCGGACAGGCGATATGGCTACACCTTC. Translating gives CASSSDRRYGYTF. Full variable domain (outside the CDR3, taken from reference TRBV7-2 and TRBJ1-2): GAGVSQSPSNKVTEKGKDVELRCDPISGHTALYWYRQSLGQGLEFLIYFQGNSAPDKSGLPSDRFSAERTGGSVSTLTIQRTQQEDSAVYLCASSSDRRYGYTFGSGTRLTVV.

For this clone: A far larger clone is a single base away, which makes a read error likely. The CDR3 region is CASSFGQAYEQYF. DNA for the CDR3: TGTGCCAGCAGCTTCGGACAGGCCTACGAGCAGTACTTC. J is TRBJ2-7 and V is TRBV7-2; 7 bases are a match to TRBD1. After removal of 3 bases from V and 2 bases from J, the junction contained 1 base not matched to a gene. The CDR3 extends over 13 amino acids. The germline V gene encodes CDR1 SGHTA and CDR2 FQGNSA.

The chain couples TRBV12-3 or TRBV12-4 to TRBJ2-1; 12 positions match TRBD2. This CDR3 is 13 amino acids long. Trimming at V came to 6 bases and at J to 15 bases, leaving 9 bases not matched to a gene. Here the CDR3 DNA reads TGTGCCAGCAGCCCTGGGACTAGCGGGCCACGGTTCTTC. This codes for CASSPGTSGPRFF.